Below are 8 T cell receptor beta chains sequenced from a single sample in a study of regulatory T cells in long-lasting Graves disease. Researchers made TCR beta libraries by using iRepertoire HTBI primers and running Arm-PCR on CDR3 regions. TCRdb called the multiplex PCR reads again in MiXCR, with one record for every CDR3 protein. The sample carries about 320,000 distinct CDR3 sequences, 18% recorded once. Time point meaning: newly diagnosed GD, antithyroid drugs for less than 3 months. Following extraction of RNA from PBMCs, that RNA was used to make the TCR library. The starting material was peripheral blood mononuclear cells (PBMCs), obtained at new diagnosis, from a patient treated with antithyroid drugs. The source is a female donor with Graves disease.

This clonotype was recorded only once. A read error is likely here: a far larger clone is one base away. The DNA of the CDR3 is TGTGCCATCAGTGGAACTATGGACGAGTCGCCGGGTGGGTTCTTC. Its translation: CAISGTMDESPGGFF. V gene TRBV10-3 combines with J gene TRBJ2-5; D remains unclear. Germline CDR1 ENHRY, CDR2 SYGVKD. CDR3 length equals 15 residues.

This clonotype was recorded many times. V gene TRBV12-3 or TRBV12-4 combines with J gene TRBJ2-7; 9 nucleotides line up with TRBD1. V trimming: 1 base; J trimming: 5 bases; junction bases outside the gene matches: 9. The CDR3 has 16 residues. CDR3 in amino acids: CASSLEDRGLPHEQYF. In DNA form, the CDR3 reads TGTGCCAGCAGTTTAGAGGACAGGGGATTACCCCACGAGCAGTACTTC.

This clonotype was recorded at least ten times. The rearrangement uses TRBV6-4 and TRBJ1-2; 7 nucleotides agree with TRBD1. Germline V CDR1 and CDR2: MRHNA, SNTAGT. J gave up 2 bases and V 5 bases, and 11 bases lay outside the gene matches. The CDR3 runs to 16 residues. As DNA, the CDR3 is TGTGCCAGCAGTCCCGCCCGACAGGGTGACAACTATGGCTACACCTTC. Its translation: CASSPARQGDNYGYTF.

In this sample, this clonotype turned up many times. The chain links TRBV27 to TRBJ2-1; D possibly corresponds to TRBD1 (6 bases). Germline V gene lookup returns CDR1 MNHEY and CDR2 SMNVEV (reference sequence). This CDR3 contains 14 residues. The germline V and J ends were trimmed by 4 bases and 2 bases, with 9 bases remaining between them. As DNA, the CDR3 is TGTGCCAGCAGTTCAGGGGAAACCTACAATGAGCAGTTCTTC. Translated: CASSSGETYNEQFF.

This clonotype was seen repeatedly, ten times or more. The V gene is TRBV7-3, the J gene TRBJ2-7; 11 positions agree with TRBD2. This CDR3 contains 15 residues. The J segment lost 2 bases and the V segment lost 4 bases, leaving 4 bases of the junction unmatched. Germline V gene data show CDR1 as SGHTA and CDR2 as FQGTGA. CDR3 loop: CASSSTSGIPYEQYF. The CDR3 nucleotides are TGTGCCAGCAGCTCGACTAGCGGGATACCCTACGAGCAGTACTTC.

This clonotype was recorded at least ten times. This CDR3 is CASRDVSGGANEQFF. Written as DNA, the CDR3 is TGTGCCAGCAGGGACGTTAGCGGGGGGGCGAATGAGCAGTTCTTC. V usage is TRBV27 and J usage is TRBJ2-1, with 11 bases that match TRBD2. V lost 6 bases to trimming and J lost 7 bases; unmatched junction nucleotides: 8. Germline CDR1 reads MNHEY; CDR2 reads SMNVEV (reference sequence). This CDR3 has 15 amino acids.

The chain recombines TRBV13 with TRBJ2-7, with a possible D match to TRBD1 (6 bases). In germline, CDR1 is PRHDT, CDR2 FYEKMQ (reference sequence). Trimming took 0 bases from V and 5 from J, leaving 14 bases between them. CDR3 length: 15 residues. DNA of the CDR3: TGTGCCAGCAGCTTAGGTATCGGGACAATCGACGAGCAGTACTTC. Its translation is CASSLGIGTIDEQYF. Filled out from reference TRBV13 and TRBJ2-7, the complete variable domain reads AAGVIQSPRHLIKEKRETATLKCYPIPRHDTVYWYQQGPGQDPQFLISFYEKMQSDKGSIPDRFSAQQFSDYHSELNMSSLELGDSALYFCASSLGIGTIDEQYFGPGTRLTVT.

This clonotype has ten or more counts. The rearrangement uses TRBV5-1 and TRBJ1-2; D possibly corresponds to TRBD1 (6 bases). Germline V gene sequence: CDR1 SGHRS, CDR2 YFSETQ. CDR3 length: 16 amino acids. Trimming cost V 4 bases and J 6 bases, with 22 bases left between them. CDR3 coding DNA: TGCGCCAGCAGCCAGAGGGGGGTCTCCAAGGGGCATGGCTACACCTTC. Translating gives CASSQRGVSKGHGYTF.